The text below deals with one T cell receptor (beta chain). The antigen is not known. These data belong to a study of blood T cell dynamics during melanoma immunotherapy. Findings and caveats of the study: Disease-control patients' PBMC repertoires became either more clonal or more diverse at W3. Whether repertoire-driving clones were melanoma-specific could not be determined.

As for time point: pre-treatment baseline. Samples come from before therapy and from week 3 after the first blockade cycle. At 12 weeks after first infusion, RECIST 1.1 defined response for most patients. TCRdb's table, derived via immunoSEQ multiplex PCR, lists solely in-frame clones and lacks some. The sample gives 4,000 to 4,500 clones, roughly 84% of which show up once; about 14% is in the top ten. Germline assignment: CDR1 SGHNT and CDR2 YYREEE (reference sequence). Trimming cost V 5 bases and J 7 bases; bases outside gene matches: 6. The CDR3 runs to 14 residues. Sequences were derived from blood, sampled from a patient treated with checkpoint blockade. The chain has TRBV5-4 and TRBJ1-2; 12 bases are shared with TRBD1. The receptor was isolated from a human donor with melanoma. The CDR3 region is CASRLGQGAGGYTF. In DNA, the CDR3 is TGTGCCAGCAGACTGGGACAGGGGGCGGGTGGCTACACCTTC.